This T cell receptor (beta chain) was identified during a study of cytomegalovirus exposure and HLA in healthy donors. Study-wide results and limits: Judged likely to be a sequencing artifact was a cluster of highly shared sequence variants. It was reported that TCR beta sequences correctly inferred the HLA-A and HLA-B alleles for most subjects.

The germline CDR1 and CDR2 sequences are SQVTM and ANQGSEA. The CDR3 is made up of 13 amino acids. The germline V and J ends were trimmed by 7 bases and 4 bases, with 16 bases remaining between them. The PCR made use of 60 Vbeta and 13 Jbeta primers. Libraries were prepared by immunoSEQ multiplex PCR; TCRdb keeps only in-frame clonotypes and omits some of them. The sample consists of 100,000 to 150,000 clones, over 75% of them appearing once. Of note for this clone: Its target is not known.

V gene TRBV29-1 combines with J gene TRBJ1-1; perhaps TRBD1 as D (6 bases). This sequence originates from a woman in her thirties or forties in good health and CMV-seropositive. The material sequenced was PBMCs. The CDR3 coding sequence is TGCAGCGCCCAAGTTGGGGGCAGCACTGAAGCTTTCTTT. Residues: CSAQVGGSTEAFF.